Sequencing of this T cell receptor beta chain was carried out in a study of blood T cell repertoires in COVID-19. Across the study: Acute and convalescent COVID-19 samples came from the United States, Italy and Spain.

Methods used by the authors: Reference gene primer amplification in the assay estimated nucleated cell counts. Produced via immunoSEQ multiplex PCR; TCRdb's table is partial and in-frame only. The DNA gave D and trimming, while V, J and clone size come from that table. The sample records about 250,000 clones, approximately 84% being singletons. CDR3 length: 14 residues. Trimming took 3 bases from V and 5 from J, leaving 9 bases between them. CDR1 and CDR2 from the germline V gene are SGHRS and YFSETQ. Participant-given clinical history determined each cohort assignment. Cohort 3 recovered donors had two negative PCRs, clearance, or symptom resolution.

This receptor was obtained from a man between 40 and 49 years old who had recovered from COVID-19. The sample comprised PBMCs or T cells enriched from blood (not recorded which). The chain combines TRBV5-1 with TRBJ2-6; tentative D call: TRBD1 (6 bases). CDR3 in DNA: TGCGCCAGCAGCTCAGGGGCCCGGGCCAACGTCCTGACTTTC. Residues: CASSSGARANVLTF.